The entry below gives a single TCR beta chain sequence along with its context. There is no known antigen for this receptor. Base qualities were left out, and no much larger clone turns up one base away. These data are taken from a study of blood T cells in healthy people across ages (dated by TCRdb to the mid-2010s). Some background on the complete study: In model experiments, template switching captured about one uniquely barcoded TCR beta cDNA molecule for every two T cells. To track age-related changes in TCR beta repertoire diversity, the study relied on deep sequencing normalized with unique cDNA molecular identifiers. Four age groups were formed from the donors: young (average about 15 years), middle-aged (less than 40), aged (approximately 60) and long-lived (approximately 78). To avoid experimental bias, donors of different ages were distributed randomly across sequencing lanes. For two donors (one aged 18 to 29 and one aged 80 or older), the study analyzed two additional independent replicas of 1 million unique cDNA reads from the same blood draw. Study-wide findings and limitations: The CMV infection status of donors was not known, potentially confounding age-related changes in expanded clonotypes. Estimates of total diversity from one million sequenced T cells were regarded as lower bounds and underestimates. Observed TCR beta diversity correlated strongly with the percentage of naive T cells measured by flow cytometry. Compared with the aged group, the long-lived group had more naive CD4+ T cells, fewer expanded clones and increased TCR diversity, suggesting age selection. As age increased, observed TCR beta diversity per million T cells dropped in a roughly linear way, and a significant reduction was already evident by age about 40. Because profiling used bulk unsorted PBMCs, naive and antigen-experienced compartments could not be compared conclusively.

The library was prepared using 5' RACE. A second about 6 to 11 cycle PCR used a sample-barcoded 5' primer and a J-beta primer mix. A template-switch 5' adaptor carrying 12 random nucleotides introduced a unique molecular identifier onto each TCR beta cDNA molecule. Each sample yielded at least 2.5 million CDR3-containing paired-end reads. First-strand cDNA synthesis was performed from all RNA using the Mint cDNA synthesis kit, with priming by a TRBC-specific oligonucleotide. After uracil-DNA glycosylase treatment, a first 18-cycle PCR used universal primers M1SS and BC2_uni_R on all cDNA. Turning to the authors' computational methods: Normalization of each sample was performed by random selection of 1 million high-quality reads, each carrying a distinct molecular identifier. Instead of being binned into consensus sequences, reads with shared molecular identifiers were discarded. MiTCR, with a Q25 quality threshold and the strictest error-elimination algorithm, was used for CDR3 identification, clonotype clustering and error correction. A nonparametric unseen species model with Euler transformation was used to estimate a lower bound on total TCR beta diversity. TCRdb reprocessing: public reads trimmed at Q25 with fastp, clones called with MiXCR, in-frame beta chains kept. Rows with one shared CDR3 protein collapse into an entry with the most common genes and DNA. The V and J calls shown here were made by TCRdb, not taken from the authors' results. The sample contains some 1.8 million distinct CDR3 sequences, about 39% of them found a single time. Under 25% of the sample belongs to the ten largest clones.

V has 0 bases trimmed and J has 7 bases trimmed; junction bases matching no gene number 8. Spanning cysteine to phenylalanine, the CDR3 consists of 15 amino acids. Only the CDR3 DNA is retained, 45 bases long and in frame from the first base. The roughly 38 donors, aged about 6 to 95 years, were systemically healthy Caucasian individuals from Russia. Approximately 10 milliliters of peripheral blood were collected from each donor into EDTA-treated Vacutainer tubes. Ficoll-Paque density-gradient centrifugation was used to isolate PBMCs, with at least 6.5 million per sample. Trizol reagent was used to extract total RNA from PBMCs, with at least 6 micrograms per sample. For every donor, flow cytometry on a PBMC aliquot measured the percentage of naive CD45RAhigh/CD27high T cells.

The sample was blood. Here the chain combines TRBV12-3 or TRBV12-4 and TRBJ1-2; 7 bases in between match TRBD1. This clonotype was obtained from a human donor in good health. The CDR3 reads CASSLAGEGASGYTF. The bases are TGTGCCAGCAGTTTAGCGGGAGAGGGGGCAAGTGGCTACACCTTC.